This TCR beta chain was documented in a study of early T cells in non-severe SARS-CoV-2 infection. This clonotype was seen more than once but under ten times. Individual cDNA molecules received unique molecular identifiers during library preparation. TCRdb redid the calling of the 5' RACE reads with MiXCR, one entry per CDR3 protein. The data hold about 66,000 distinct CDR3 sequences, with roughly 10% observed a single time. The CDR3 extends over 14 amino acids. Per germline, CDR1 LGHDT and CDR2 YNNKEL (reference sequence). With 1 base removed from V and 7 bases from J, the gap between germline ends came to 11 bases.

This chain links TRBV3-1 with TRBJ2-1, with D perhaps matching TRBD1 (5 bases). Sample: whole blood. The sequence was collected from an adult who was a healthcare worker with PCR-confirmed SARS-CoV-2 infection or an uninfected control (not recorded which). CDR3 amino acids: CASSQGDRANEQFF. The CDR3, as DNA: TGTGCCAGCAGCCAAGGAGACAGAGCTAATGAGCAGTTCTTC.